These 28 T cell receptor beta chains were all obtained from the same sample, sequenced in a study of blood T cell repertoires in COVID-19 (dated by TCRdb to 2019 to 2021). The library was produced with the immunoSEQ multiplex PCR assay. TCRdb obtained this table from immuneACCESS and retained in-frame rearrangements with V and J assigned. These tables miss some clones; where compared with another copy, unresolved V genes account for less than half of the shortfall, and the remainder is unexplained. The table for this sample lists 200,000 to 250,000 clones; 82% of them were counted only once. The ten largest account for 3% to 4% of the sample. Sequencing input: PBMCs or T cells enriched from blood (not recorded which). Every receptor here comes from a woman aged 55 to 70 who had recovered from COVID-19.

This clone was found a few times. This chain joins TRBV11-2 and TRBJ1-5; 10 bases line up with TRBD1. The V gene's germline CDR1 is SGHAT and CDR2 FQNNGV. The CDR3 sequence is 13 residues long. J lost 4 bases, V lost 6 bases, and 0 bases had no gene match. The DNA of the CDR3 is TGTGCCAGCAGGGGACAGGGGAATCAGCCCCAGCATTTT. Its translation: CASRGQGNQPQHF.

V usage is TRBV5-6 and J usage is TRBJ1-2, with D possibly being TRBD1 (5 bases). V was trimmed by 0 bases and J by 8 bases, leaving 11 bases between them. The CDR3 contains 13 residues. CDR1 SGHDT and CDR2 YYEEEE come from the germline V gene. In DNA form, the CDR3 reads TGTGCCAGCAGCTTGGTACGTGCAGGGGGCTACACCTTC. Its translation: CASSLVRAGGYTF.

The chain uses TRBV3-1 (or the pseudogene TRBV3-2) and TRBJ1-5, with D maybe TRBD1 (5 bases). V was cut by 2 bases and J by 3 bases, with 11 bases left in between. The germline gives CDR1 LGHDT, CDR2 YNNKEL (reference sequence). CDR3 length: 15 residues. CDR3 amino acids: CASSQQGYTNQPQHF. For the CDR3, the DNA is TGTGCCAGCAGCCAACAGGGTTACACCAATCAGCCCCAGCATTTT.

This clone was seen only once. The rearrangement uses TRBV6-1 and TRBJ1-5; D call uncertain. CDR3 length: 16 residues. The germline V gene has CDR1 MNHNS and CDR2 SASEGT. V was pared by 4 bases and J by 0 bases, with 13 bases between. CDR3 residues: CASSATYSNSNQPQHF. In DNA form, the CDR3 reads TGTGCCAGCAGTGCAACGTACAGCAATAGCAATCAGCCCCAGCATTTT.

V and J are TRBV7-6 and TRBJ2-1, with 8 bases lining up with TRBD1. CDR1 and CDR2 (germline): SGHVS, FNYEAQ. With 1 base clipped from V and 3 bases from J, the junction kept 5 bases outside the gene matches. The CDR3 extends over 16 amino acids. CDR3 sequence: CASSLGDRGGYNEQFF. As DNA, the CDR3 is TGTGCCAGCAGCTTAGGAGACAGGGGCGGCTACAATGAGCAGTTCTTC.

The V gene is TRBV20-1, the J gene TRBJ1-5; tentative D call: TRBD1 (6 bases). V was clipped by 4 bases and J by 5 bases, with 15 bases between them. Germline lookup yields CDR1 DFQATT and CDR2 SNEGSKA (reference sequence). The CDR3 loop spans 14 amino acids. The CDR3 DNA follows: TGCAGTGCTAATGACGGGACATTCGATCAGCCCCAGCATTTT. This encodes CSANDGTFDQPQHF.

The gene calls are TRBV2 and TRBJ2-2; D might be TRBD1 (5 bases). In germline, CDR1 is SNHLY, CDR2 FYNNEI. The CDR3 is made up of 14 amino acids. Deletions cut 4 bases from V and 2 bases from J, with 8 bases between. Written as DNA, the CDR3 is TGTGCCAGCAGTGTACAGGCTAACACCGGGGAGCTGTTTTTT. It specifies CASSVQANTGELFF. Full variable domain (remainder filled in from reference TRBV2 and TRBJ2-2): EPEVTQTPSHQVTQMGQEVILRCVPISNHLYFYWYRQILGQKVEFLVSFYNNEISEKSEIFDDQFSVERPDGSNFTLKIRSTKLEDSAMYFCASSVQANTGELFFGEGSRLTVL.

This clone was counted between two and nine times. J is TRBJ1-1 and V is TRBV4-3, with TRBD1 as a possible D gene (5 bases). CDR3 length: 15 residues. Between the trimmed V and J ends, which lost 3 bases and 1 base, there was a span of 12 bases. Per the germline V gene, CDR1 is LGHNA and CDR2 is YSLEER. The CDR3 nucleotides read TGCGCCAGCAGCCACCTTTTAACAGGGAACACTGAAGCTTTCTTT. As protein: CASSHLLTGNTEAFF.

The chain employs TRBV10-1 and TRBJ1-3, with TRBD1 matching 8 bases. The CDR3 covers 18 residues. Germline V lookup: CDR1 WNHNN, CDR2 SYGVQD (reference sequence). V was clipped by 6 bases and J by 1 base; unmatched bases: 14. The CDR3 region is CASRHGQGLPSSGNTIYF. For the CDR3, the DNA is TGCGCCAGCAGGCATGGACAGGGCCTGCCTTCTTCTGGAAACACCATATATTTT.

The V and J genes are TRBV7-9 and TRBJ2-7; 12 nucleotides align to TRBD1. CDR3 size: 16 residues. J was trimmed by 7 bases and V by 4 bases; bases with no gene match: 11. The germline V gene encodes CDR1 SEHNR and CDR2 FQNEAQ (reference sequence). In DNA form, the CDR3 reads TGTGCCAGCAGCTACGAGACGGGACAGGGGGCGTGGGAGCAGTACTTC. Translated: CASSYETGQGAWEQYF.

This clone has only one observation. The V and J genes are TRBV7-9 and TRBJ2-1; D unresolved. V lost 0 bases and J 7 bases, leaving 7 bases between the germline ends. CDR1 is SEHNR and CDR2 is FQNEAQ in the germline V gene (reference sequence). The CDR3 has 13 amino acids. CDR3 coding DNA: TGTGCCAGCAGCTTAGCCCCGAGAAATGAGCAGTTCTTC. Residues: CASSLAPRNEQFF. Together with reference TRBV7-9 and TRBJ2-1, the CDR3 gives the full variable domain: DTGVSQNPRHKITKRGQNVTFRCDPISEHNRLYWYRQTLGQGPEFLTYFQNEAQLEKSRLLSDRFSAERPKGSFSTLEIQRTEQGDSAMYLCASSLAPRNEQFFGPGTRLTVL.

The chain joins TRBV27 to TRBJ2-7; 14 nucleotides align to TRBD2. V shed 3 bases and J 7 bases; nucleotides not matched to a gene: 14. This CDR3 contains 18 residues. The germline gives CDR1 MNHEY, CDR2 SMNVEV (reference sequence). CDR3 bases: TGTGCCAGCAGTTTGGGACTAGCGGGAGCCAGGGCCCTGAGGGAGCAGTACTTC. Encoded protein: CASSLGLAGARALREQYF.

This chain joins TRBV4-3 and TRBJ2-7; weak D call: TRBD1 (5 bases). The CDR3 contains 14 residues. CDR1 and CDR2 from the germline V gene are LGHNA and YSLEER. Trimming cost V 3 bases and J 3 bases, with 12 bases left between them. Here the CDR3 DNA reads TGCGCCAGCAGCCATCGCCCAGGGAACTACGAGCAGTACTTC. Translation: CASSHRPGNYEQYF.

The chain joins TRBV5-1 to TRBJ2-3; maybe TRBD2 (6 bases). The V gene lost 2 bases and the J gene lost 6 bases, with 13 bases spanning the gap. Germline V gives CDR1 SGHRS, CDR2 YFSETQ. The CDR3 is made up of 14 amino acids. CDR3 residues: CASSFGSRSDTQYF. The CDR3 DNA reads TGCGCCAGCAGCTTCGGGAGTCGCTCCGATACGCAGTATTTT.

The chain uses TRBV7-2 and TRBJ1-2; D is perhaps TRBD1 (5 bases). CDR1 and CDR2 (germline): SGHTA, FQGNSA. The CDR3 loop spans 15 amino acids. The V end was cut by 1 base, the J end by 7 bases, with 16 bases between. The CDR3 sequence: CASSLVSGGEGGYTF. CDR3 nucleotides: TGTGCCAGCAGCTTAGTCTCTGGGGGGGAGGGTGGCTACACCTTC.

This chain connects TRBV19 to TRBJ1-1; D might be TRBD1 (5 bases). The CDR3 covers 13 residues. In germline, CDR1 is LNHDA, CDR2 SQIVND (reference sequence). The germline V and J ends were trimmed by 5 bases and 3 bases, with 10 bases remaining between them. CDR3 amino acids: CASSSGFDTEAFF. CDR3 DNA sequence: TGTGCCAGTAGTTCAGGGTTTGACACTGAAGCTTTCTTT.

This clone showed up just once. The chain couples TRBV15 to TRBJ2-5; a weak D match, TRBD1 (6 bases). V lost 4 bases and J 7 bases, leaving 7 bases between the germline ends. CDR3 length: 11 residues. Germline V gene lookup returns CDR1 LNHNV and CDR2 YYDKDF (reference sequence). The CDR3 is CATSTDRTQYF. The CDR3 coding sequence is TGTGCCACCAGCACGGACAGGACCCAGTACTTC.

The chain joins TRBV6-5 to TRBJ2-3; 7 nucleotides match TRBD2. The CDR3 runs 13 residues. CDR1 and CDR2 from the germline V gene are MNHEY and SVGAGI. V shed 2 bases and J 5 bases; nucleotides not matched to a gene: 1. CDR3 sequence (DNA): TGTGCCAGCAGTTACCCGGGAGGAGATACGCAGTATTTT. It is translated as CASSYPGGDTQYF.

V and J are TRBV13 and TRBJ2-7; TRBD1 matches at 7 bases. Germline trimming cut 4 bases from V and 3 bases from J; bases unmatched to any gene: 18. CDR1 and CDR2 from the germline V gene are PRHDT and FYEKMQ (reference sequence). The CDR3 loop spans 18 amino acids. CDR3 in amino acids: CASSSTQGINLHNYEQYF. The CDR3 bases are TGTGCCAGCAGCTCAACACAGGGGATCAACCTCCATAACTACGAGCAGTACTTC. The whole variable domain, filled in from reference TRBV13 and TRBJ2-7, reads AAGVIQSPRHLIKEKRETATLKCYPIPRHDTVYWYQQGPGQDPQFLISFYEKMQSDKGSIPDRFSAQQFSDYHSELNMSSLELGDSALYFCASSSTQGINLHNYEQYFGPGTRLTVT.

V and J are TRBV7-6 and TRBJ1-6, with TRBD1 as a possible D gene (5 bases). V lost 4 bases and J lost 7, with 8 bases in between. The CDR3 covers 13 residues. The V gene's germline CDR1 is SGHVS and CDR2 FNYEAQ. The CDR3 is CASSSRQNSPLHF. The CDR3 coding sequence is TGTGCCAGCAGCTCCCGACAGAATTCACCCCTCCACTTT.

CDR3 in amino acids: CASSLGAGGAGANVLTF. CDR3 nucleotides: TGTGCCAGCAGCTTAGGGGCAGGGGGAGCTGGGGCCAACGTCCTGACTTTC. The gene calls are TRBV11-2 and TRBJ2-6, with 7 bases lining up with TRBD1. Germline loops: CDR1 SGHAT, CDR2 FQNNGV. J lost 2 bases, V lost 1 base, and 5 bases had no gene match. This CDR3 is built from 17 residues. Supplemented by reference TRBV11-2 and TRBJ2-6, the full variable domain reads EAGVAQSPRYKIIEKRQSVAFWCNPISGHATLYWYQQILGQGPKLLIQFQNNGVVDDSQLPKDRFSAERLKGVDSTLKIQPAKLEDSAVYLCASSLGAGGAGANVLTFGAGSRLTVL.

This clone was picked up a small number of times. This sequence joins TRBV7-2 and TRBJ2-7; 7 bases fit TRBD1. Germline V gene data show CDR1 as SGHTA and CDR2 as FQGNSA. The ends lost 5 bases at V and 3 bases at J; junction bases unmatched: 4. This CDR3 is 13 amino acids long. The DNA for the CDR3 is TGTGCCAGCAGCCGGGGACAGAACTACGAGCAGTACTTC. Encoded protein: CASSRGQNYEQYF.

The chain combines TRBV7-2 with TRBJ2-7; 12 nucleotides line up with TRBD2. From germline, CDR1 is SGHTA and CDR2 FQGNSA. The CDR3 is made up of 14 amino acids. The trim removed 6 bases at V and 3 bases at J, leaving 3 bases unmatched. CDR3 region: CASSWTSGNYEQYF. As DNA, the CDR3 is TGTGCCAGCAGTTGGACTAGCGGGAACTACGAGCAGTACTTC.

The CDR3 bases are TGCAGTGTCTCTAGGTCCTACGAGCAGTACTTC. It translates to CSVSRSYEQYF. This sequence joins TRBV20-1 and TRBJ2-7; D is unresolved. Trimming removed 7 bases from V and 1 base from J, with 8 bases in between. The CDR3 covers 11 residues. The V gene's germline CDR1 is DFQATT and CDR2 SNEGSKA (reference sequence).

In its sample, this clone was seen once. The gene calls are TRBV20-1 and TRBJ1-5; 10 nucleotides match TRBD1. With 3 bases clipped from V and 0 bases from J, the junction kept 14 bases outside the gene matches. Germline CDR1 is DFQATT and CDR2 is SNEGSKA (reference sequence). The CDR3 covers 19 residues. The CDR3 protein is CSASIAFGTGDYSNQPQHF. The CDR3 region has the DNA TGCAGTGCTAGTATCGCCTTCGGGACAGGGGATTATAGCAATCAGCCCCAGCATTTT.

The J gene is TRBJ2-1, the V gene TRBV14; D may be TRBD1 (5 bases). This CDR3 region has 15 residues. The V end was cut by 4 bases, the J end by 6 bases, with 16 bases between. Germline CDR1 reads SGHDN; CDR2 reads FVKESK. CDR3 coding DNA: TGTGCCAGCAGCCTTTCCCCAGGGAAAGGCAATGAGCAGTTCTTC. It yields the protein CASSLSPGKGNEQFF.

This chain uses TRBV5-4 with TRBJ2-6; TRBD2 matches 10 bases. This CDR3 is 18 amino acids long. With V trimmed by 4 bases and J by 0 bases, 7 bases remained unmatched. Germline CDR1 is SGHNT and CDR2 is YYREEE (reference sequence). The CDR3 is CASSGSSGRVSGANVLTF. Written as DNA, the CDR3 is TGTGCCAGCAGCGGATCTAGCGGGAGAGTCTCTGGGGCCAACGTCCTGACTTTC.

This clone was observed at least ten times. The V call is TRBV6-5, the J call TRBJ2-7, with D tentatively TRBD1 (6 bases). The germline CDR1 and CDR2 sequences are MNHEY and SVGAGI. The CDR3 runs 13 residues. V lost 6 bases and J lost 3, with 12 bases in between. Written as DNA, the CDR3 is TGTGCCAGCAGCCCGGGACACCACTACGAGCAGTACTTC. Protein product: CASSPGHHYEQYF.